Listed below are T cell receptor beta chains from one sample, sequenced in a study of T cell responses to AZD1222 COVID-19 vaccine. Data came from immunoSEQ multiplex PCR; TCRdb stores just in-frame clones and leaves some out. Of 200,000 to 250,000 clones listed, roughly 94% are singletons. Sample: peripheral blood, taken 28 days after the second dose of the MenACWY control vaccine. The origin of the receptors is an adult who received the MenACWY meningococcal vaccine as a control. CDR3s include the opening cysteine and the closing phenylalanine or tryptophan. Fields, in order: D gene, clone size, V gene, J gene, CDR3 DNA, CDR3 protein. The D gene is left open where the match is weak. Clone size is shown for a subset of rows, as once, few, many or a class of expanded clone.

>.|.|TRBV5-1|TRBJ1-1
TGCGCCAGCAGCTCTTCAATGAACACTGAAGCTTTCTTT
CASSSSMNTEAFF
>.|once|TRBV24-1|TRBJ2-7
TGTGCCACCAGTTCGGTGTCAGACGAGCAGTACTTC
CATSSVSDEQYF
>.|.|TRBV7-2|TRBJ2-7
TGTGCCAGCAGCTTTGGAAACGAGCAGTACTTC
CASSFGNEQYF
>.|.|TRBV28|TRBJ1-2
TGTGCCAGCAGCCCTAAGCTAGGGATCGCCGGAAGTAACTATGGCTACACCTTC
CASSPKLGIAGSNYGYTF
>.|.|TRBV2|TRBJ2-2
TGTGCCAGGGGTGGGGGTCCCGGGGAGCTGTTTTTT
CARGGGPGELFF
>TRBD2|.|TRBV20-1|TRBJ2-4
TGCAGTGCTCACCTAGCGGGAAAGCAGTACTTC
CSAHLAGKQYF
>.|.|TRBV5-6|TRBJ1-2
TGTGCCAGCAGCCCCCCGGACCGAAACTATGGCTACACCTTC
CASSPPDRNYGYTF
>.|.|TRBV27|TRBJ2-2
TGTGCCAGCAGTTTACTAGGTATCGGCGGGGAGCTGTTTTTT
CASSLLGIGGELFF
>TRBD1|.|TRBV28|TRBJ2-7
TGTGCCAGCAGTTTGGCCGGGACAGAGAGCTACGAGCAGTACTTC
CASSLAGTESYEQYF
>TRBD2|.|TRBV6-5|TRBJ2-2
TGTGCCAGCAGTTACACGACTAGCGGGAGTCACGGGGAGCTGTTTTTT
CASSYTTSGSHGELFF
>TRBD1|.|TRBV28|TRBJ1-6
TGTGCCAGCAGTTTCAGGGGGCAAAGCTCCTATAATTCACCCCTCCACTTT
CASSFRGQSSYNSPLHF
>TRBD2|.|TRBV6-6|TRBJ2-1
TGTGCCAGCAGTCCCCGAATTTTACTAGCGGGAGGCTTCGAGTACAATGAGCAGTTCTTC
CASSPRILLAGGFEYNEQFF
>TRBD1|.|TRBV5-1|TRBJ2-1
TGCGCCAGCAGCCCGGGACAGGGGCGTAATGAGCAGTTCTTC
CASSPGQGRNEQFF
>.|.|TRBV27|TRBJ2-3
TGTGCCAGCAGTTTATCGTTTCTAGATACGCAGTATTTT
CASSLSFLDTQYF
>TRBD1|.|TRBV4-2|TRBJ1-6
TGTGCCAGCAGCCAGGACAGGGGGCAGATGAATTCACCCCTCCACTTT
CASSQDRGQMNSPLHF
>.|.|TRBV6-2/TRBV6-3|TRBJ2-1
TGTGCCAGCAGTCCCTCCAATGAGCAGTTCTTC
CASSPSNEQFF
>.|.|TRBV2|TRBJ2-2
TGTGCCAGCAGTGAAGCGCCGGGCCCCGGGGAGCTGTTTTTT
CASSEAPGPGELFF
>TRBD1|.|TRBV5-6|TRBJ1-4
TGTGCCAGCAGCTTCGGACAGGCCACTAATGAAAAACTGTTTTTT
CASSFGQATNEKLFF
>.|.|TRBV9|TRBJ1-5
TGTGCCAGCAGCGTAGGTGGGAGTGGATATAGCAATCAGCCCCAGCATTTT
CASSVGGSGYSNQPQHF
>.|.|TRBV29-1|TRBJ1-1
TGCAGCGTTGAAGGGGTTGGGGTAGGCACTGAAGCTTTCTTT
CSVEGVGVGTEAFF
>TRBD2|.|TRBV24-1|TRBJ2-5
TGTGCCACCAGTGATTTGACTAGCGAATACCAAGAGACCCAGTACTTC
CATSDLTSEYQETQYF
>TRBD1|.|TRBV5-5|TRBJ2-7
TGTGCCAGCAGCACACCGGGACAGGGGGTTTGGGAGCAGTACTTC
CASSTPGQGVWEQYF
>TRBD1|few|TRBV27|TRBJ2-1
TGTGCCAGCAGTATGGGACAGGGGGAGGACAATGAGCAGTTCTTC
CASSMGQGEDNEQFF
>.|.|TRBV24-1|TRBJ2-5
TGTGCCACCAGTGACCCGGGTGGTGGGGAGACCCAGTACTTC
CATSDPGGGETQYF
>.|.|TRBV11-1|TRBJ1-5
TGTGCCAGCAGCCACGGGGGCAATCAGCCCCAGCATTTT
CASSHGGNQPQHF
>.|.|TRBV28|TRBJ1-2
TGTGCCAGCAGTTCAGCACAGGGCTATGGCTACACCTTC
CASSSAQGYGYTF
>.|.|TRBV28|TRBJ1-2
TGTGCCAGCAGTTTAAACAGGGTGGTAGGCTACACCTTC
CASSLNRVVGYTF
>TRBD1|.|TRBV10-3|TRBJ2-7
TGTGCCATCAAGGTTGGGACAGCCAACTACGAGCAGTACTTC
CAIKVGTANYEQYF
>TRBD1|.|TRBV30|TRBJ1-1
TGTGCCTGGAGTATCGGGACAGTGAACACTGAAGCTTTCTTT
CAWSIGTVNTEAFF
>.|.|TRBV29-1|TRBJ2-1
TGCAGCGTTGAATCCAGGGGAAAAACCTACAATGAGCAGTTCTTC
CSVESRGKTYNEQFF
>TRBD1|once|TRBV19|TRBJ2-5
TGTGCCAGTAGTATCCCCCCTTACGACAGGGGGGGACAAGAGACCCAGTACTTC
CASSIPPYDRGGQETQYF
>TRBD2|.|TRBV19|TRBJ2-5
TGTGCCAGTAGTTGGAGACTAGCAGAAGAAGAGACCCAGTACTTC
CASSWRLAEEETQYF
>TRBD1|once|TRBV5-1|TRBJ1-5
TGCGCCAGCAGCTTGGACGGCGCAGGGGGTTATCAGCCCCAGCATTTT
CASSLDGAGGYQPQHF
>TRBD1|.|TRBV2|TRBJ1-1
TGTGCCAGCAGCGACAGGGGAAAGAACACTGAAGCTTTCTTT
CASSDRGKNTEAFF
>TRBD1|once|TRBV5-4|TRBJ1-1
TGTGCCAGCAGCTTGCCGACAGGGGGAGAGACTGAAGCTTTCTTT
CASSLPTGGETEAFF
>.|.|TRBV7-9|TRBJ1-5
TGTGCCAGCAGCACGACAGATAATAGCAATCAGCCCCAGCATTTT
CASSTTDNSNQPQHF
>TRBD2|.|TRBV27|TRBJ2-7
TGTGCCAGCAGTCCATATAGCGGGGGGTACGAGCAGTACTTC
CASSPYSGGYEQYF
>.|.|TRBV11-2|TRBJ1-1
TGTGCCAGCAGCTTAGCAGCCCGGGGGAACACTGAAGCTTTCTTT
CASSLAARGNTEAFF
>.|.|TRBV7-3|TRBJ2-3
TGTGCCAGCAGCCCGGGGACTGGGAACCAGGATACGCAGTATTTT
CASSPGTGNQDTQYF
>.|few|TRBV7-8|TRBJ1-5
TGTGCCAGCAGCTTAGCTTTTATGGTCGGTCATCAGCCCCAGCATTTT
CASSLAFMVGHQPQHF
>TRBD1|.|TRBV19|TRBJ1-2
TGTGCCAGCAAAACAGGGGGCTATGGCTACACCTTC
CASKTGGYGYTF